This is a list of T cell receptor beta chains from one sample in a study of cytomegalovirus exposure and HLA in healthy donors. Generated by immunoSEQ multiplex PCR, the TCRdb table keeps only in-frame clones and is missing some. In the table there are about 76,000 clones, 65% to 80% of which are singletons. Sequenced input: PBMCs. These receptors came from a man aged 25 to 45 in good health and CMV-seronegative. The CDR3 runs from the conserved cysteine through the conserved F or W. The D gene is left open where the match is weak. Size is stated for part of the rows, as once, few or many counts, or as a class when the clone is expanded.

cdr3_nt | cdr3_aa | j_call | v_call | clone_size | d_call
TGTGCCAGCAGCCAGGGCCACCCGGGGACCCAGTACTTC | CASSQGHPGTQYF | TRBJ2-5 | TRBV13 | - | -
TGTGCCAGCAGTTACTTTCCCACGGGAGAGACCCAGTACTTC | CASSYFPTGETQYF | TRBJ2-5 | TRBV6-5 | - | -
TGTGCCAGCAGTCGGTCCGACTATGGCTACACCTTC | CASSRSDYGYTF | TRBJ1-2 | TRBV2 | once | -
TGCGCCAGCAGCTTGGAGGCTAGCGGGGGCCCCACAGATACGCAGTATTTT | CASSLEASGGPTDTQYF | TRBJ2-3 | TRBV5-1 | - | TRBD2
TGCGCCAGCAGAAGGGGCGGACAGGGGAGACCTAGCGGGGGCAATGAGCAGTTCTTC | CASRRGGQGRPSGGNEQFF | TRBJ2-1 | TRBV5-1 | - | -
TGCGCCAGCAGCCAAGAAGGGAGCCACACAGATACGCAGTATTTT | CASSQEGSHTDTQYF | TRBJ2-3 | TRBV4-3 | few | -
TGTGCCAGCAGTTCCCCGGGACTAGCCAGCTCTGGGGCCAACGTCCTGACTTTC | CASSSPGLASSGANVLTF | TRBJ2-6 | TRBV27 | - | TRBD2
TGTGCCAGCAGCCAGGGACTTGGAGAGACCCAGTACTTC | CASSQGLGETQYF | TRBJ2-5 | TRBV7-8 | - | -
TGTGCCATCGCCGGGTCCCTTGAGGGCAAAAACATTCAGTACTTC | CAIAGSLEGKNIQYF | TRBJ2-4 | TRBV10-3 | - | -
TGCGCCAGCAGGTATCAGGGGGATACTGAAGCTTTCTTT | CASRYQGDTEAFF | TRBJ1-1 | TRBV5-1 | - | TRBD1
TGTGCCTGGAGTCTGACAGGGGGCTACCCCTTC | CAWSLTGGYPF | TRBJ1-2 | TRBV30 | - | TRBD1
TGTGCCAGCAGCCGGGCGGCTAGCAGTGAGCAGTTCTTC | CASSRAASSEQFF | TRBJ2-1 | TRBV7-9 | - | -
TGTGCCAGCAGTGAAACCCGCTATAGCAATCAGCCCCAGCATTTT | CASSETRYSNQPQHF | TRBJ1-5 | TRBV6-1 | - | -
TGTGCCAGCAGCCGCAGGGTATCTAATGAAAAACTGTTTTTT | CASSRRVSNEKLFF | TRBJ1-4 | TRBV5-8 | - | -
TGTGCCAGCAGCCAACTTAGGACAGGGAATCAGCCCCAGCATTTT | CASSQLRTGNQPQHF | TRBJ1-5 | TRBV7-2 | - | TRBD1
TGTGCCAGCAGCGTAGGGTCGGTACAAGAGACCCAGTACTTC | CASSVGSVQETQYF | TRBJ2-5 | TRBV9 | - | -
TGTGCCAGCAGCTATGACAGGGGGCGCGCCTACGAGCAGTACTTC | CASSYDRGRAYEQYF | TRBJ2-7 | TRBV28 | - | TRBD1
TGCGCCAGCAGCTGGGGACAGGGAAATCAGCCCCAGCATTTT | CASSWGQGNQPQHF | TRBJ1-5 | TRBV5-1 | few | TRBD1
TGTGCCAGCAGCTTCGAAGACAAAAATACGCAGTATTTT | CASSFEDKNTQYF | TRBJ2-3 | TRBV7-9 | - | -
TGCGCCAGCAGCTTCCGGGACAGGGGTTTAGGGAATGAAAAACTGTTTTTT | CASSFRDRGLGNEKLFF | TRBJ1-4 | TRBV5-1 | - | TRBD1
TGTGCCAGCAGTCTCCGGACAGGGAGATTGACTGAAGCTTTCTTT | CASSLRTGRLTEAFF | TRBJ1-1 | TRBV27 | - | TRBD1
TGTGCCACCAGCAGAGTTCTCGGGACAGCCAACTCCTGCGAGCAGTACTTC | CATSRVLGTANSCEQYF | TRBJ2-7 | TRBV15 | - | TRBD1
TGTGCCAGCAGCGTAGTGGCGGGAAGCTATGGCTACACCTTC | CASSVVAGSYGYTF | TRBJ1-2 | TRBV9 | - | -
TGTGCCAGCAGCGCACAGGGTCGCGGCTATGGCTACACCTTC | CASSAQGRGYGYTF | TRBJ1-2 | TRBV14 | - | -
TGTGCCAGCAGCCCCGGGACTAGCGGGAGTGATGAGCAGTTCTTC | CASSPGTSGSDEQFF | TRBJ2-1 | TRBV27 | once | TRBD2
TGTGCCAGCAGTTACCCAGGGAAAGGCTACACCTTC | CASSYPGKGYTF | TRBJ1-2 | TRBV6-5 | once | -
TGTGCCAGCAGCCATGACAGGGAAGAGACCCAGTACTTC | CASSHDREETQYF | TRBJ2-5 | TRBV4-2 | - | TRBD1
TGTGCCAGCAGCGGGGAGCTAGCCAAAAACATTCAGTACTTC | CASSGELAKNIQYF | TRBJ2-4 | TRBV5-4 | - | -
TGTGCCAGAAGCCCAGAGGGACACATGACCGGGGAGCTGTTTTTT | CARSPEGHMTGELFF | TRBJ2-2 | TRBV5-3 | once | -
TGTGCCAGCAGCCGACCGGGACTAGCGGGAGGGCCAGTCCATGAGCAGTTCTTC | CASSRPGLAGGPVHEQFF | TRBJ2-1 | TRBV7-9 | - | TRBD2
TGTGCCAGCAGTTTAGGGAGGAATGAAAAACTGTTTTTT | CASSLGRNEKLFF | TRBJ1-4 | TRBV27 | few | -
TGTGCCAGCAGTTTTTTAGCAGGGGGTGACACTGAAGCTTTCTTT | CASSFLAGGDTEAFF | TRBJ1-1 | TRBV27 | once | TRBD1
TGTGCCAGCAGTCTTCCCGGTCCCTACGAGCAGTACTTC | CASSLPGPYEQYF | TRBJ2-7 | TRBV7-9 | - | -
TGTGCCAGCAGTTTAGTGAGCGGGGGCGTGCGCGGGCAGTACTTC | CASSLVSGGVRGQYF | TRBJ2-7 | TRBV27 | once | TRBD2
TGTGCCAGCAGTTCTTTCGGCCAGGGGGTGTACGAGCAGTACTTC | CASSSFGQGVYEQYF | TRBJ2-7 | TRBV27 | - | TRBD1
TGTGCCAGCAGTCGAGACAGGGGCTCCTACGAGCAGTACTTC | CASSRDRGSYEQYF | TRBJ2-7 | TRBV28 | - | TRBD1
TGTGCCAGCAGCTTAGCGCAGCGAAGCACAGATACGCAGTATTTT | CASSLAQRSTDTQYF | TRBJ2-3 | TRBV7-9 | - | -
TGTGCCAGCAGCCTCGCGGAGGGCAGGCCGTCCTATAATTCACCCCTCCACTTT | CASSLAEGRPSYNSPLHF | TRBJ1-6 | TRBV7-2 | - | -
TGTGCCAGCAGCCCACAATTCGGACGGGGAGGTCGCGAGCAGTACTTC | CASSPQFGRGGREQYF | TRBJ2-7 | TRBV7-2 | - | -
TGCAGCGTTGAAGATCTGGGAAGCGGGAGATCGGCCGGGGAGCTGTTTTTT | CSVEDLGSGRSAGELFF | TRBJ2-2 | TRBV29-1 | - | TRBD2
TGCGCCAGCAGCTTACAGGGATGGACCCAAGAGACCCAGTACTTC | CASSLQGWTQETQYF | TRBJ2-5 | TRBV5-1 | - | -
TGTGCCAGCCGGGGGGACGTGGGGTGGGAACCCCTCCACTTT | CASRGDVGWEPLHF | TRBJ1-6 | TRBV25-1 | - | -
TGCGCCAGTCATAAGAATCCGGGACAGGGGTACTCCGAGCAGTACTTC | CASHKNPGQGYSEQYF | TRBJ2-7 | TRBV5-1 | - | TRBD1
TGCAGCGTCTCAACAGGGGCCAATCAGCCCCAGCATTTT | CSVSTGANQPQHF | TRBJ1-5 | TRBV29-1 | - | TRBD1
TGTGCCAGCAGTCACGACAGGGCTGGGGCCAACGTCCTGACTTTC | CASSHDRAGANVLTF | TRBJ2-6 | TRBV5-6 | - | TRBD1
TGTGCCTGGAGTGCTCTTCGCGGTGCTTTCTTT | CAWSALRGAFF | TRBJ1-1 | TRBV30 | - | -
TGTGCCATCAGTCCGGGACAGGGGTACGAGCAGTACTTC | CAISPGQGYEQYF | TRBJ2-7 | TRBV10-3 | - | TRBD1
TGTGCCAGCAGACCCGACAGAAGTCCAAATTCACCCCTCCACTTT | CASRPDRSPNSPLHF | TRBJ1-6 | TRBV5-6 | - | -
TGTGCCAGCAGGAACAGGGAAGCTTTCTTT | CASRNREAFF | TRBJ1-1 | TRBV2 | - | -
TGTGCCTGGAGGCTCAGGTGGGGCTACACCTTC | CAWRLRWGYTF | TRBJ1-2 | TRBV30 | - | -
TGTGCCAGCAGCTTGGTGGCAGACCATCGGGGGGATGGCTACACCTTC | CASSLVADHRGDGYTF | TRBJ1-2 | TRBV5-5 | once | -
TGCGCCAGCAGCCAAGATCGTCTAGCGGGGCTCTCCTACAATGAGCAGTTCTTC | CASSQDRLAGLSYNEQFF | TRBJ2-1 | TRBV4-3 | - | TRBD2
TGTGCCAGCAGCCTAATGCCCGACAGCTCCTATAATTCACCCCTCCACTTT | CASSLMPDSSYNSPLHF | TRBJ1-6 | TRBV7-6 | - | -
TGCAGCGTTCGCGGGAGGGCCACAGATACGCAGTATTTT | CSVRGRATDTQYF | TRBJ2-3 | TRBV29-1 | - | TRBD2
TGCAGTGCTCCGGTGCACAATGAGCAGTTCTTC | CSAPVHNEQFF | TRBJ2-1 | TRBV20-1 | - | -